This TCR beta chain was sequenced in a study of monozygotic twins with cystic fibrosis. General study findings and limits: Monozygotic CF twins shared more identical nucleotide clonotypes than unrelated patients. Low clonality (median roughly 0.0099) suggested a mostly naive repertoire. Co-twins had the most similar V usage for 13 of 16 pairs, J for 8.

In the case of this clone: Its antigen remains unidentified.

Profiling relied on immunoSEQ multiplex PCR, and the TCRdb table lists in-frame clones only, not all of them. The table lists 9,500 or so clones, 98% of them singletons. The germline V gene has CDR1 LNHDA and CDR2 SQIVND (reference sequence). V lost 5 bases and J 4 bases, leaving 14 bases between the germline ends. This CDR3 has 14 amino acids. The chain has TRBV19 and TRBJ1-2; D is possibly TRBD1 (6 bases). This sequence was found in a girl aged 2-9 years with cystic fibrosis. The sample taken for sequencing was blood. CDR3 residues: CASSPRQVAYGYTF. The CDR3 bases are TGTGCCAGTAGTCCGAGACAGGTAGCCTATGGCTACACCTTC.